A single sample is the source of the 18 T cell receptor beta chains below, sequenced in a study of human T cells and chemical hapten exposure. Time point noted: pre-sensitization, week 0. The treatment denotes: therapeutic diphenylcyclopropenone sensitization with weekly scalp DPC. MiXCR, applied by TCRdb to the RACE reads, yields one record per CDR3 protein. The sample contains about 290,000 distinct CDR3 sequences, around 7.3% of which appear only once. Material: whole blood, obtained in connection with sensitization to the hapten diphenylcyclopropenone (DPC). These receptors were collected from a man younger than 35 with alopecia areata. Some clones in this sample may be carry-over from other donors' samples.

This clonotype was seen a handful of times. The rearrangement joins TRBV12-3 or TRBV12-4 to TRBJ1-2; TRBD1 aligns across 7 bases. The junction had 8 bases not matched to a gene; V was cut back by 5 bases and J by 5 bases. The CDR3 sequence is 14 residues long. The CDR3 region has the DNA TGTGCCAGCAGTCCTAGGACAGGCATTTATGGCTACACCTTC. This sequence encodes CASSPRTGIYGYTF.

V is TRBV12-3 or TRBV12-4 and J is TRBJ1-6, with unresolved D. The V gene lost 3 bases and the J gene lost 10 bases, with 13 bases spanning the gap. The CDR3 has 14 residues. CDR3 DNA sequence: TGTGCCAGCAGTTTTGGGAAGATCTTGTCACCCCTCCACTTT. The encoded protein is CASSFGKILSPLHF.

The J gene is TRBJ2-5, the V gene TRBV2; 7 bases align to TRBD1. V was clipped by 8 bases and J by 2 bases; unmatched bases: 17. Germline CDR1 SNHLY, CDR2 FYNNEI. This CDR3 is built from 17 residues. DNA for the CDR3: TGTGCCAGCGGTTTAGAGAATCAAGGGACAGATCAAGAGACCCAGTACTTC. Translation: CASGLENQGTDQETQYF. The full variable domain, with the rest looked up from reference TRBV2 and TRBJ2-5, is EPEVTQTPSHQVTQMGQEVILRCVPISNHLYFYWYRQILGQKVEFLVSFYNNEISEKSEIFDDQFSVERPDGSNFTLKIRSTKLEDSAMYFCASGLENQGTDQETQYFGPGTRLLVL.

This clonotype has only a few counts. The rearrangement joins TRBV7-9 to TRBJ1-5, with D unclear. This CDR3 contains 15 residues. V was clipped by 5 bases and J by 1 base, with 12 bases between them. Germline CDR1 is SEHNR and CDR2 is FQNEAQ (reference sequence). CDR3: CASSPEGGSNQPQHF. For the CDR3, the DNA is TGTGCCAGCAGCCCGGAGGGAGGGAGCAATCAGCCCCAGCATTTT.

The chain couples TRBV29-1 to TRBJ1-1; D is uncertain. CDR1 is SQVTM, CDR2 ANQGSEA, per germline. This CDR3 comprises 10 residues. Between the trimmed V and J ends, which lost 6 bases and 5 bases, there was a span of 7 bases. This CDR3 reads CSVSGTEAFF. The CDR3 region has the DNA TGCAGCGTCTCGGGGACTGAAGCTTTCTTT.

This clonotype has a handful of counts. The chain recombines TRBV12-3 or TRBV12-4 with TRBJ1-6, with 7 bases fitting TRBD1. V shed 3 bases and J 9 bases; nucleotides not matched to a gene: 5. The CDR3 contains 14 residues. The CDR3 nucleotides read TGTGCCAGCAGTTTGGGGACAGCTACTTCACCCCTCCACTTT. Its translation is CASSLGTATSPLHF.

V gene TRBV5-1 combines with J gene TRBJ2-1; D ambiguous. Between the trimmed V and J ends, which lost 0 bases and 10 bases, there was a span of 14 bases. Per germline, CDR1 SGHRS and CDR2 YFSETQ. This CDR3 has 14 residues. The CDR3 loop reads CASSLDPSPGEQFF. The DNA for the CDR3 is TGCGCCAGCAGCTTGGATCCCTCCCCCGGGGAGCAGTTCTTC.

V is TRBV10-3 and J is TRBJ2-1; TRBD2 agrees at 12 bases. Germline lookup yields CDR1 ENHRY and CDR2 SYGVKD. The J segment lost 9 bases and the V segment lost 2 bases, leaving 8 bases of the junction unmatched. CDR3 length: 16 amino acids. The CDR3 sequence is CAISEILAGGSGEQFF. The DNA for the CDR3 is TGTGCCATCAGTGAGATACTAGCGGGGGGTAGTGGTGAGCAGTTCTTC.

This chain joins TRBV5-6 and TRBJ2-2; either TRBD1 or TRBD2 may supply D (5 bases each). From germline, CDR1 is SGHDT and CDR2 YYEEEE. Trimming left V 0 bases short and J 2 bases short, with 11 bases between. The CDR3 length is 16 residues. The CDR3 reads CASSLAPGDNTGELFF. CDR3 in DNA: TGTGCCAGCAGCTTGGCTCCCGGGGACAACACCGGGGAGCTGTTTTTT.

The rearrangement links TRBV7-2 to TRBJ1-5, with unresolved D. In germline, CDR1 is SGHTA, CDR2 FQGNSA. V lost 4 bases, J lost 5 bases, and 15 bases lay in between. The CDR3 contains 15 residues. CDR3 loop: CASSSRQFGDQPQHF. The CDR3, as DNA: TGTGCCAGCAGCTCCCGACAATTCGGGGATCAGCCCCAGCATTTT.

The rearrangement uses TRBV7-2 and TRBJ1-6; no definite D call. V lost 4 bases to trimming and J lost 7 bases, with 8 bases between them. The CDR3 is 13 residues long. Looked up from germline, CDR1 is SGHTA and CDR2 is FQGNSA. In DNA form, the CDR3 reads TGTGCCAGCAGCTCAGAGGTGAATTCACCCCTCCACTTT. It specifies CASSSEVNSPLHF.

This clonotype showed up just a few times. CDR3 loop: CATSSPGQGVSNQPQHF. The CDR3 nucleotides are TGTGCCACCAGCAGTCCGGGACAGGGGGTAAGCAATCAGCCCCAGCATTTT. The gene calls are TRBV15 and TRBJ1-5; TRBD1 aligns across 11 bases. Germline CDR1 reads LNHNV; CDR2 reads YYDKDF (reference sequence). J lost 1 base, V lost 3 bases, and 5 bases had no gene match. This CDR3 is 17 amino acids long. The full variable domain, in which reference TRBV15 and TRBJ1-5 provide the parts outside the CDR3, is DAMVIQNPRYQVTQFGKPVTLSCSQTLNHNVMYWYQQKSSQAPKLLFHYYDKDFNNEADTPDNFQSRRPNTSFCFLDIRSPGLGDTAMYLCATSSPGQGVSNQPQHFGDGTRLSIL.

The chain recombines TRBV20-1 with TRBJ1-1, with 8 bases lining up with TRBD1. This CDR3 region has 13 residues. V was clipped by 6 bases and J by 4 bases; unmatched bases: 7. Germline V gene sequence: CDR1 DFQATT, CDR2 SNEGSKA (reference sequence). Written as DNA, the CDR3 is TGCAGTGCCGTGGACAGGGCGGGCACTGAAGCTTTCTTT. It yields the protein CSAVDRAGTEAFF.

The chain uses TRBV2 and TRBJ1-1, with D hard to call. This CDR3 is 14 amino acids long. Per the germline V gene, CDR1 is SNHLY and CDR2 is FYNNEI. Trimming took 7 bases from V and 0 from J, leaving 12 bases between them. The CDR3: CASTTRVMNTEAFF. CDR3 in DNA: TGTGCCAGCACCACACGGGTTATGAACACTGAAGCTTTCTTT.

The chain is built from TRBV25-1 and TRBJ1-4, with D unclear. Per the germline V gene, CDR1 is MGHDK and CDR2 is SYGVNS. Trimming cost V 1 base and J 0 bases, with 6 bases left between them. The CDR3 covers 15 residues. The CDR3: CASSESRATNEKLFF. The CDR3 nucleotides read TGTGCCAGCAGTGAATCGCGGGCAACTAATGAAAAACTGTTTTTT.

This clonotype was counted only a few times. V usage is TRBV13 and J usage is TRBJ1-4; D remains unclear. CDR3 length equals 15 residues. Trimming pared 6 bases from V and 3 bases from J, leaving 14 bases between. Germline V gene data show CDR1 as PRHDT and CDR2 as FYEKMQ (reference sequence). The CDR3 DNA is TGTGCCAGCAGTCACACGGGGAGAGCTAATGAAAAACTGTTTTTT. This sequence encodes CASSHTGRANEKLFF. The whole variable domain, remainder taken from reference TRBV13 and TRBJ1-4, is AAGVIQSPRHLIKEKRETATLKCYPIPRHDTVYWYQQGPGQDPQFLISFYEKMQSDKGSIPDRFSAQQFSDYHSELNMSSLELGDSALYFCASSHTGRANEKLFFGSGTQLSVL.

This clonotype was detected ten times or more. A junction boundary mismatches the germline segment, possibly from a read error. The chain has TRBV12-3 or TRBV12-4 and TRBJ2-6; D not resolved. The CDR3 runs 14 residues. CDR3 in amino acids: CASSLGSGANVLTF. DNA for the CDR3: TGCGCCAGCAGCTTAGGCTCTGGGGCCAACGTCCTGACTTTC.

In this sample, this clonotype turned up many times. The genes are TRBV27 and TRBJ1-5; no firm D call. The CDR3 length is 14 residues. The germline V and J ends were trimmed by 1 base and 3 bases, with 7 bases remaining between them. CDR1 MNHEY and CDR2 SMNVEV come from the germline V gene (reference sequence). CDR3 nucleotide sequence: TGTGCCAGCAGTTTATGGGCTAACAATCAGCCCCAGCATTTT. Translating it yields CASSLWANNQPQHF.